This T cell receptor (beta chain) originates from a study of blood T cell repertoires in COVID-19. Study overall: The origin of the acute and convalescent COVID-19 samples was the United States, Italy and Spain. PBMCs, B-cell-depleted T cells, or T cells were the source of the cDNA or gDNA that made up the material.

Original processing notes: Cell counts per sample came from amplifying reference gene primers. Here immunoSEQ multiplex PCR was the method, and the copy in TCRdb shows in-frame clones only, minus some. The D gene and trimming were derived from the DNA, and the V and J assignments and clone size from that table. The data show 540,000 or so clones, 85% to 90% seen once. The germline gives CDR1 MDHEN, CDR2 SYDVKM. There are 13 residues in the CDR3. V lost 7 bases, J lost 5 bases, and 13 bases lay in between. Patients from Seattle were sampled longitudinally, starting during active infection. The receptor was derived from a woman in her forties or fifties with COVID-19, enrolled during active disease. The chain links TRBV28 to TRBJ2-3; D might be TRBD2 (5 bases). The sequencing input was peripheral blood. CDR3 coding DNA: TGTGCCAGCAACCTAGGGAGAATAGATACGCAGTATTTT. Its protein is CASNLGRIDTQYF.